This entry features one TCR beta chain sequence. What this receptor recognizes is not known. The record has no base qualities; no much larger clone is one base away. Reading the germline V gene (reference sequence) gives CDR1 LNHDA and CDR2 SQIVND. For this chain, trimming is 6 bases at the V end and 0 bases at the J end, and the number of junction bases without a gene match is 5. The CDR3 goes from the cysteine to the phenylalanine over 15 residues. Only the CDR3 DNA is retained, 45 bases long and in frame from the first base. At diagnosis, peripheral blood, uninvolved tumor-adjacent lung and tumor were collected and were preserved as a mix of fresh-frozen and FFPE material. For TCR repertoire profiling, blood samples were analyzed as peripheral blood mononuclear cells. The immunoSEQ Assay was used to sequence TCR beta CDR3 regions from DNA. On the study's bioinformatics: To compute T cell density, TCR beta template counts were normalized to usable DNA, which was estimated by amplifying housekeeping genes. Using the preseqR package, richness was estimated by extrapolating to 120,000 templates for tissue samples and 400,000 templates for PBMC samples. Clonality was defined by subtracting Pielou's evenness from one. Differential abundance testing on productive amino-acid clonotypes, with a minimum total count of 5 and an alpha of 0.1, was used to identify tissue-enriched TCRs. The Jaccard Index and the Morisita Overlap Index were used to quantify repertoire overlap between compartments. GLIPH grouped TCR beta CDR3s together with public tetramer-defined viral CDR3s, and a viral motif had to include at least three viral sequences and show V-gene enrichment. Entries here come from immuneACCESS through TCRdb and include only in-frame sequences with V and J called. Some clones fail to appear in such tables; in the studies checked, an unresolved V gene covers under half of the shortfall, and the cause of the remainder is unknown. Clone size and V and J calls were adopted from that table, with D and trimming inferred from the DNA. This sample has roughly 21,000 clones in its table, and 88% of those were observed once. Clones ranked in the top ten supply 25% to 35% of the sample.

The sample is drawn from a study of T cells in localized non-small cell lung cancer (dated by TCRdb to about 2020). Turning to the overall study: The study analyzed T cell repertoires of about 230 early-stage NSCLC patients, comparing tumors and uninvolved tumor-adjacent lungs. The cohort comprised 236 treatment-naïve NSCLC patients with resected, localized lung tumors. The mean age of the NSCLC patients was under 70 years, with 120 to 150 men and 110 or so women.

The paper's findings and limits, for the study overall: Higher T cell density in blood was associated with longer overall survival, whereas higher clonality in adjacent lung was associated with shorter survival. Since the design was exploratory, TCR variables were selected using unadjusted p-values with no false-discovery rate correction. Of the top 100 tumor clones, a median of roughly 56 were detected in paired uninvolved adjacent lung; 28 were also among that lung's top 100. Uninvolved tumor-adjacent lung showed the highest T cell clonality, higher than tumor, which suggests more focused antigenic responses in the uninvolved tumor-adjacent lung. Because multi-region sequencing of the tumors was not done, intratumor heterogeneity could not be ruled out.

The chain uses TRBV19 and TRBJ2-3, and TRBD2 aligns with 8 junction nucleotides. The sequencing used peripheral blood mononuclear cells, collected before any cancer treatment. The sequence derives from a male donor at least 60 years old with stage II lung adenocarcinoma. The DNA sequence reads TGTGCCAGTAGCCGGATAGCGGGAAGCACAGATACGCAGTATTTT. Translated, this is CASSRIAGSTDTQYF. Beyond the CDR3, the reference TRBV19 and TRBJ2-3 genes provide the residues; the full variable domain reads: DGGITQSPKYLFRKEGQNVTLSCEQNLNHDAMYWYRQDPGQGLRLIYYSQIVNDFQKGDIAEGYSVSREKKESFPLTVTSAQKNPTAFYLCASSRIAGSTDTQYFGPGTRLTVL.